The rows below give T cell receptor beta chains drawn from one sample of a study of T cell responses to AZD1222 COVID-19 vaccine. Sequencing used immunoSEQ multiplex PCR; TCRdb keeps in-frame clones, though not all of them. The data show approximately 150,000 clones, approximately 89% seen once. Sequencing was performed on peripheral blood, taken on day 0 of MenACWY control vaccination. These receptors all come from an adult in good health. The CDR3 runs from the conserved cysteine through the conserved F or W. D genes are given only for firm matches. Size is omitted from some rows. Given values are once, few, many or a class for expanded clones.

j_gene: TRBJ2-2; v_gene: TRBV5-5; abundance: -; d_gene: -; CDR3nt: TGTGCCAGCAGCCACAACACCGGGGAGCTGTTTTTT; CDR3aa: CASSHNTGELFF
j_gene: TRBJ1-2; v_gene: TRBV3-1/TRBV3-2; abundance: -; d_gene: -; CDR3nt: TGTGCCAGCAGCGCCGGGACACAGCTTAACTATGGCTACACCTTC; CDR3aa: CASSAGTQLNYGYTF
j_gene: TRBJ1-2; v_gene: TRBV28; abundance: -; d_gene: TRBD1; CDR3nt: TGTGCCAGCACCTGGGGACAGGGGGATGGCTACACCTTC; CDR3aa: CASTWGQGDGYTF
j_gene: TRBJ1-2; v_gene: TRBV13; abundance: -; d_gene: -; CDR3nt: TGTGCCAGCAGCCAAGTTGACAGCAACTATGGCTACACCTTC; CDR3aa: CASSQVDSNYGYTF
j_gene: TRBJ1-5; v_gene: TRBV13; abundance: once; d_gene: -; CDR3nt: TGTGCCAGCAGCTGGGGGGGAGGGGATCAGCCCCAGCATTTT; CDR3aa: CASSWGGGDQPQHF
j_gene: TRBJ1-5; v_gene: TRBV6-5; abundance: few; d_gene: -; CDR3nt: TGTGCCAGCAGCTACCTTGGGACTGGTAAGCATTTT; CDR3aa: CASSYLGTGKHF
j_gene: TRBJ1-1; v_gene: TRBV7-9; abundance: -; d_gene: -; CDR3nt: TGTGCCAGCAGCGGGGGACGGTCCACTGAAGCTTTCTTT; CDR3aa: CASSGGRSTEAFF
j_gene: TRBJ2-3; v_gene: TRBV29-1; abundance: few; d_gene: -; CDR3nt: TGCAGCGTTGGAGGCCCCGGGACTGGTATTATTTTCGATACGCAGTATTTT; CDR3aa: CSVGGPGTGIIFDTQYF
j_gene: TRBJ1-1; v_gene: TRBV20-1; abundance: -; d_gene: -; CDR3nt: TGCAGTGCTAGTTTAGGGGATGGTGAAGCTTTCTTT; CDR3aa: CSASLGDGEAFF
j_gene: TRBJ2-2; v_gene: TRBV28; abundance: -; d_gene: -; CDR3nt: TGTGCCAGCACCCGCAGGGTGACCGGGGAGCTGTTTTTT; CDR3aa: CASTRRVTGELFF
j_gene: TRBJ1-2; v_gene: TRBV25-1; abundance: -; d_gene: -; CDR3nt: TGTGCCAGCAGTGGTACGGGACACCCGCCTTATGGCTACACCTTC; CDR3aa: CASSGTGHPPYGYTF
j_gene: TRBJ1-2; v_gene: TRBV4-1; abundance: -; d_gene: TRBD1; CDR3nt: TGCGCCAGCAGCCAAGCCCTGACAGGGTGGAGGGGCTACACCTTC; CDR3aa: CASSQALTGWRGYTF
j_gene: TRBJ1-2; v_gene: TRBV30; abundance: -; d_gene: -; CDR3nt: TGTGCCTTGACGGTTGGGGGTTTTAACTATGGCTACACCTTC; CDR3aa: CALTVGGFNYGYTF
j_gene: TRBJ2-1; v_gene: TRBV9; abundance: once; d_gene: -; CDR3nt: TGTGCCAGCAGCCACCCAAACAATGAGCAGTTCTTC; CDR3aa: CASSHPNNEQFF
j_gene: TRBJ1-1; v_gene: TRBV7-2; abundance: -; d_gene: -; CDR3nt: TGTGCCAGCAGCTCAGACAGTAACACTGAAGCTTTCTTT; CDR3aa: CASSSDSNTEAFF
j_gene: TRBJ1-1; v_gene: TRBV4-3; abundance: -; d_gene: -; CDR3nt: TGCGCCAGCAGCCAAGATGGTAGGGGGGGGAGAACTGAAGCTTTCTTT; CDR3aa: CASSQDGRGGRTEAFF
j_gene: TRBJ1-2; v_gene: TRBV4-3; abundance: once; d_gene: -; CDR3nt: TGCGCCAGCAGCCAAGGTTATCATGGCTACACCTTC; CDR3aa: CASSQGYHGYTF
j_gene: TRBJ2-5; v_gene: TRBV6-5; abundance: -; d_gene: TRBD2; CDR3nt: TGTGCCAGCAGTTACCAGTTAGCGGGAGCCCAAGAGACCCAGTACTTC; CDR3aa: CASSYQLAGAQETQYF
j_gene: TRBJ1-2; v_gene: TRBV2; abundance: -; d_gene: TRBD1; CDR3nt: TGTGCCAGCAGTGAACGTCAGGGGGCGCGTCTCTATGGCTACACCTTC; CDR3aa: CASSERQGARLYGYTF
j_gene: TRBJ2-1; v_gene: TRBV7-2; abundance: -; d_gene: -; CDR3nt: TGTGCCAGCAGCCTCAGGGGTTACGACAATGAGCAGTTCTTC; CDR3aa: CASSLRGYDNEQFF
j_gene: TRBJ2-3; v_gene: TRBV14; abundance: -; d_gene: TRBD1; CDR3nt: TGTGCCAGCAGCCTGACAGGGGGCTGGACAGATACGCAGTATTTT; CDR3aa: CASSLTGGWTDTQYF
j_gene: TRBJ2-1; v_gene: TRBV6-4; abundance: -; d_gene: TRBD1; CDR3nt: TGTGCCAGCAGTGAAGGACAGGGGGGGTCCTACAATGAGCAGTTCTTC; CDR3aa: CASSEGQGGSYNEQFF
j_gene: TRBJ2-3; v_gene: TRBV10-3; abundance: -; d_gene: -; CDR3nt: TGTGCCATCAGACAGGCAGATACGCAGTATTTT; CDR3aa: CAIRQADTQYF
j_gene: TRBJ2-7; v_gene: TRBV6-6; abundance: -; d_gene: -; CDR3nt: TGTGCCAGCAGTTATTTAAGCAGGGGCCGGGAGCAGTACTTC; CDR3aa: CASSYLSRGREQYF
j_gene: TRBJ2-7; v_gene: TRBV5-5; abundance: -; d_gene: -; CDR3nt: TGTGCCAGCAGCTTGAAAGTCGACGAGCAGTACTTC; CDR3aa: CASSLKVDEQYF
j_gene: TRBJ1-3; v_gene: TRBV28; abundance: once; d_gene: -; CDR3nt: TGTGCCAGCTCAACCCCGGCGTACTCTGGAAACACCATATATTTT; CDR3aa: CASSTPAYSGNTIYF
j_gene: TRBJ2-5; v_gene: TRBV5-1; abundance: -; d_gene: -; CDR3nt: TGCGCCAGCAGCTTGGAAAGGGGGGGCTACCTGGAGACCCAGTACTTC; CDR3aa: CASSLERGGYLETQYF
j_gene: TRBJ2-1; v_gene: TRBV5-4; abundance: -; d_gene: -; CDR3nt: TGTGCCAGCAGCCCTTTATCCGTCTCCTACAATGAGCAGTTCTTC; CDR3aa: CASSPLSVSYNEQFF
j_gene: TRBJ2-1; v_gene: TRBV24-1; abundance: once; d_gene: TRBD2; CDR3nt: TGTGCCACCAGTGATCCTAGCGGGAACCGCTTCTACAATGAGCAGTTCTTC; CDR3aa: CATSDPSGNRFYNEQFF
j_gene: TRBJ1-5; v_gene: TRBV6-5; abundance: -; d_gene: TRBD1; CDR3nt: TGTGCCAGCAGACCCGGACAGGAAAGCAATCAGCCCCAGCATTTT; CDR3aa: CASRPGQESNQPQHF
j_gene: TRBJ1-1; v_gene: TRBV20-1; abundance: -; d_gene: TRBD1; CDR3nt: TGCAGTGCTGGTTTGACAGGGGAAGCTTTCTTT; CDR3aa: CSAGLTGEAFF
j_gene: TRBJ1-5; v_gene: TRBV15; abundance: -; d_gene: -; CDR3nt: TGTGCCACCAGCAGAGCGGGGCGGGGAAGCAATCAGCCCCAGCATTTT; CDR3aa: CATSRAGRGSNQPQHF
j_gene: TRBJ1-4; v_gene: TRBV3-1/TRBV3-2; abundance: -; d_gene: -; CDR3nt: TGTGCCAGCAGCCACAGGGCCTATAATGAAAAACTGTTTTTT; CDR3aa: CASSHRAYNEKLFF
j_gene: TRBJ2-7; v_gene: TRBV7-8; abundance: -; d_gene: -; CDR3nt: TGTGCCAGCAGCGCACAGGGGGGGCCGGACTACGAGCAGTACTTC; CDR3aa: CASSAQGGPDYEQYF
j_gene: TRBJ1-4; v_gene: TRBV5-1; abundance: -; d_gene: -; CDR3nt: TGCGCCAGCAGCCTTGGGAGGCCCAGTGAAAAACTGTTTTTT; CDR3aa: CASSLGRPSEKLFF